The 5 T cell receptor beta chains given below trace back to one sample, sequenced in a study of breast tumors, draining lymph nodes, adjacent tissues. TCRdb redid the calling of the multiplex PCR reads with MiXCR, one entry per CDR3 protein. This sample has tens of thousands of distinct CDR3 sequences, with 60% to 70% found just once. Source material: tumor-adjacent breast tissue. The receptors derive from a female donor with breast cancer. Some clones in this sample may be carry-over from other donors' samples.

This sequence joins TRBV29-1 and TRBJ2-1; perhaps TRBD2 as D (7 bases). CDR1 and CDR2 from the germline V gene are SQVTM and ANQGSEA. This CDR3 comprises 14 residues. The V end was cut by 3 bases, the J end by 2 bases, with 11 bases between. The CDR3 is CSVEGGATYNEQFF. Written as DNA, the CDR3 is TGCAGCGTTGAGGGGGGGGCCACCTACAATGAGCAGTTCTTC.

This chain connects TRBV30 to TRBJ2-7; perhaps TRBD2 as D (5 bases). The V end lost 2 bases, the J end lost 3 bases, and 8 bases lay between the germline ends. CDR1 and CDR2 (germline): GTSNPN, SVGIG (reference sequence). This CDR3 spans 12 amino acids. The CDR3 DNA sequence: TGTGCCTGGAGTCCTAGCCGCTACGAGCAGTACTTC. Translated: CAWSPSRYEQYF.

This clonotype has ten or more counts. The chain is built from TRBV6-1 and TRBJ2-3; D ambiguous. CDR1 and CDR2 from the germline V gene are MNHNS and SASEGT. Trimming removed 2 bases at V and 0 bases at J, with 6 bases between. The CDR3 spans 14 residues. The CDR3, as DNA: TGTGCCAGCAGTGAAAAGCAGAGCACAGATACGCAGTATTTT. The encoded protein is CASSEKQSTDTQYF.

The chain couples TRBV2 to TRBJ2-3, with a tentative D call TRBD1 (5 bases). CDR1 is SNHLY, CDR2 FYNNEI, per germline. The CDR3 sequence is 14 residues long. The ends were cut back, 5 bases at V and 0 bases at J, with 9 bases in the middle. This chain's CDR3 is CASSMTASTDTQYF. In DNA, the CDR3 is TGTGCCAGCAGTATGACAGCTAGCACAGATACGCAGTATTTT.

The J gene is TRBJ2-7, the V gene TRBV9; D is unresolved. Germline-derived CDR1 and CDR2 are SGDLS and YYNGEE. The CDR3 extends over 15 amino acids. V was pared by 0 bases and J by 1 base, with 11 bases between. The CDR3 nucleotides read TGTGCCAGCAGCGTAGCGTTAGGGCGTTCCTACGAGCAGTACTTC. Residues: CASSVALGRSYEQYF. Using reference TRBV9 and TRBJ2-7 for the parts outside the CDR3, the full variable domain is DSGVTQTPKHLITATGQRVTLRCSPRSGDLSVYWYQQSLDQGLQFLIQYYNGEERAKGNILERFSAQQFPDLHSELNLSSLELGDSALYFCASSVALGRSYEQYFGPGTRLTVT.